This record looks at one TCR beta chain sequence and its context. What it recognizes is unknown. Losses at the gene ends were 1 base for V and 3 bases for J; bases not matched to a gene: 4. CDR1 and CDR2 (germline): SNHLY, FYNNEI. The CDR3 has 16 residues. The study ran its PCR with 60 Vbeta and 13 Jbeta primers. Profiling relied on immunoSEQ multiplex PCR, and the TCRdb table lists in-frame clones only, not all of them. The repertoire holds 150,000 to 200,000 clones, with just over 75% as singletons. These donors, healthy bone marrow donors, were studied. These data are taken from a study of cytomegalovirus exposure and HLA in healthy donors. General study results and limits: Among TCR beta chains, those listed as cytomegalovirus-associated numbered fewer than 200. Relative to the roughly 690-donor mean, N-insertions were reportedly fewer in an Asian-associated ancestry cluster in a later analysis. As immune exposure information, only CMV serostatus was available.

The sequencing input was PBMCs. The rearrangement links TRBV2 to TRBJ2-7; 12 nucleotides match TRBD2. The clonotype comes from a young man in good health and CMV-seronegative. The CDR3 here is CASSEGASGGVYEQYF. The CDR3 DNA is TGTGCCAGCAGTGAAGGGGCTAGCGGGGGGGTCTACGAGCAGTACTTC.